These 7 T cell receptor beta chains were all obtained from the same sample, sequenced in a study of cytomegalovirus exposure and HLA in healthy donors. 13 Jbeta primers and 60 Vbeta primers were used for the PCR. The repertoire was sequenced with immunoSEQ multiplex PCR; TCRdb's copy has only in-frame clones and lacks some. The top ten clones hold about 2.1% of a sample with 150,000 to 250,000 clones, 70% to 80% of them seen once. The specimen sequenced was PBMCs. Receptors were obtained from a man younger than 45 in good health and CMV-seronegative.

This clone came up a few times. The rearrangement uses TRBV28 and TRBJ2-6; 10 bases match TRBD1. Per the germline V gene, CDR1 is MDHEN and CDR2 is SYDVKM. After removal of 2 bases from V and 4 bases from J, the junction contained 5 bases not matched to a gene. The length of the CDR3 is 17 residues. This CDR3 reads CASSLRDRGPGANVLTF. In DNA form, the CDR3 reads TGTGCCAGCAGTTTAAGGGACAGGGGACCCGGGGCCAACGTCCTGACTTTC. The complete variable domain, with remaining parts taken from reference TRBV28 and TRBJ2-6, reads DVKVTQSSRYLVKRTGEKVFLECVQDMDHENMFWYRQDPGLGLRLIYFSYDVKMKEKGDIPEGYSVSREKKERFSLILESASTNQTSMYLCASSLRDRGPGANVLTFGAGSRLTVL.

The chain joins TRBV30 to TRBJ1-1; 9 nucleotides line up with TRBD1. In germline, CDR1 is GTSNPN, CDR2 SVGIG (reference sequence). CDR3 length equals 15 residues. Trimming removed 1 base from V and 5 bases from J; junction bases left unmatched: 8. CDR3 protein: CAWSAQDRGRTEAFF. The CDR3 coding sequence is TGTGCCTGGAGTGCCCAGGACAGGGGAAGAACTGAAGCTTTCTTT.

This clone is a singleton in its sample. This rearrangement joins TRBV19 to TRBJ2-5; 13 nucleotides line up with TRBD2. This CDR3 spans 17 amino acids. From germline, CDR1 is LNHDA and CDR2 SQIVND (reference sequence). J gave up 5 bases and V 7 bases, and 13 bases lay outside the gene matches. The CDR3 sequence: CASTTSGRADSPETQYF. DNA of the CDR3: TGTGCCAGTACAACTAGCGGGAGGGCCGATTCGCCGGAGACCCAGTACTTC.

This clone is a singleton in its sample. The chain is built from TRBV28 and TRBJ2-1; D uncertain. This CDR3 contains 16 residues. Germline-derived CDR1 and CDR2 are MDHEN and SYDVKM. For the CDR3, the DNA is TGTGCGACCTCTGAAAGGAGCCCGAGCTCCTACAATGAGCAGTTCTTC. It is translated as CATSERSPSSYNEQFF.

The chain carries TRBV4-1 and TRBJ2-3, with D maybe TRBD1 (6 bases). Germline values: CDR1 MGHRA, CDR2 YSYEKL. The CDR3 sequence is 13 residues long. Deletions cut 11 bases from V and 6 bases from J, with 18 bases between. In nucleotides, the CDR3 is TGCGCCGGGGGCCGGACGCAGTCGGATACGCAGTATTTT. It specifies CAGGRTQSDTQYF.

The chain couples TRBV10-1 to TRBJ2-3; D possibly corresponds to TRBD2 (5 bases). The V and J ends lost 5 bases and 6 bases respectively, with 21 bases between them. CDR1 and CDR2 (germline): WNHNN, SYGVQD (reference sequence). This CDR3 is built from 16 residues. CDR3 sequence: CASSPLTDSLVDTQYF. CDR3 nucleotide sequence: TGCGCCAGCAGTCCCCTAACGGACTCCCTCGTCGATACGCAGTATTTT.

The J gene is TRBJ2-3, the V gene TRBV6-4, with 12 bases identical to TRBD2. Germline CDR1 MRHNA, CDR2 SNTAGT. The trim removed 5 bases at V and 1 base at J, leaving 1 base unmatched. The CDR3 extends over 15 amino acids. CDR3 in amino acids: CASSLAGGGTDTQYF. In DNA form, the CDR3 reads TGTGCCAGCAGTCTAGCGGGGGGGGGCACAGATACGCAGTATTTT.